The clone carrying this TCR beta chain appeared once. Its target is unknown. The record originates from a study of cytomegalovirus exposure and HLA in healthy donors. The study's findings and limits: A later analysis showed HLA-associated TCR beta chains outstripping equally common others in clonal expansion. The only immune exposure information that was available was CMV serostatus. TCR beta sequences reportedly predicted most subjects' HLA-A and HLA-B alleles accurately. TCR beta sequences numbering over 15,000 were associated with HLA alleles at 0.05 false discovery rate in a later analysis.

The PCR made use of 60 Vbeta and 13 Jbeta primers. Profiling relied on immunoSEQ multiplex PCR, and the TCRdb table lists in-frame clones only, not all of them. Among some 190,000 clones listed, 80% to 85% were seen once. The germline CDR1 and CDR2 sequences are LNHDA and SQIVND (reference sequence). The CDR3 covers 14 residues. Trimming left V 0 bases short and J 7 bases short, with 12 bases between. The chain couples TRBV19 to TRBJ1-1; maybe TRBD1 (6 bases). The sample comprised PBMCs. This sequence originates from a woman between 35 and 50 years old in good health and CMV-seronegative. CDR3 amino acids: CASSIETGHGEAFF. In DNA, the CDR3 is TGTGCCAGTAGTATAGAAACAGGGCATGGTGAAGCTTTCTTT.